The source of this T cell receptor beta chain is a study of T-cell reconstitution after alpha-beta-depleted transplantation in children. The CDR3 loop spans 16 amino acids. Trimming removed 10 bases from V and 3 bases from J; junction bases left unmatched: 17. Germline V gene lookup returns CDR1 MNHEY and CDR2 SMNVEV (reference sequence). A TCRbeta library incorporating unique molecular identifiers was prepared. TCRdb used MiXCR to reprocess the PCR reads, holding one entry per CDR3 protein. Altogether about 590,000 distinct CDR3 sequences are present, around 13% being singletons, with the ten largest covering about 2%. General study findings and limits: Expanded graft clones, several hundred of them, were reportedly the source of alpha-beta T cells about two months after transplant. Surviving recipient T cells and thymic progenitors accounted for the high day-60 TCRbeta diversity observed in some patients. By one year post-transplant, T-cell counts and diversity largely arose from T cells that were newly produced.

This clonotype was recorded many times. Antigen: not known. This chain uses TRBV27 with TRBJ2-7; 8 bases match TRBD2. Here the sequenced sample was PBMCs, mostly from graft donor cells, taken 360 days after TCRalphabeta/CD19-depleted stem cell transplant. The clonotype originates from a male patient younger than 18 who had a stem cell transplant for acute myeloid leukemia, so the T cells may come from the graft donor. The CDR3, as DNA: TGTGCCACCGCACGGCGGGAGGACCCATTGGGCTACGAGCAGTACTTC. It specifies CATARREDPLGYEQYF.